This TCR beta chain stems from a study of blood T cell repertoires in COVID-19 (dated by TCRdb to the early 2020s). About the investigation overall: Collaborator samples came from the United States, Italy and Spain and covered acute and convalescent phases of COVID-19. A de-identified subject ID, COVID-19 status, age in years and sex were almost always included in the sample metadata. Where available, HLA class I and class II types were taken from metadata supplied by the sample provider and were not determined by assay-based typing. Subjects who had been exposed to COVID-19, were actively infected with it, or had recovered from it provided the deeply sampled blood TCRbeta repertoires that made up the dataset. A freely available public database, intended as a resource for researchers studying the immune response to SARS-CoV-2, is where the repertoires were released. The samples were drawn from two sources: the first 160 participants of the ongoing ImmuneRACE study, and 1,254 subjects contributed by 6 global collaborators. The material from the prospective study consisted of cDNA or gDNA derived from T cells, B-cell-depleted T cells, or PBMCs.

Enrolling through a virtual design, the prospective study's participants ranged in age from roughly 18 to 90 years and lived across some 23 United States geographic areas. Cohort assignment in the prospective study relied on participant-reported clinical history from a screening survey and a study questionnaire. For ImmuneRACE Cohort 3, a participant was defined as recovered based on two consecutive negative NP/OP PCR tests, clearance by a healthcare professional, or resolution of symptoms. Each participant in the prospective study had whole blood, serum and a nasopharyngeal or oropharyngeal swab collected by mobile phlebotomists. Participants in the prospective study had the option to provide additional blood draws and questionnaires over a 2-month period. Before DNA extraction, prospective study blood samples were shipped either frozen or at room temperature. V is reduced by 0 bases and J by 4 bases, leaving a spacing of 6 bases between them. The germline V gene gives CDR1 as MNHNS and CDR2 as SASEGT. The CDR3 runs 13 amino acids, cysteine and phenylalanine included. The kept DNA is CDR3 alone, 39 bases in frame from the first base.

As regards this clone: Its recognized antigen is unknown. Per-base qualities were not stored, and no clone one base away is much larger.

Findings and caveats that apply to the study as a whole: The amount of clinical and demographic metadata varied by source and participant and was provided uncurated.

TCRbeta CDR3 regions were amplified from genomic DNA using the immunoSEQ Assay, a bias-controlled multiplex PCR. In the authors' own workflow: The number of nucleated cells in each sample was estimated from the amplification of reference gene primers within the assay. To quantify the absolute abundance of each unique TCRbeta CDR3 rearrangement, sequence reads were collapsed and filtered. For each sample, productive Simpson clonality was calculated as the square root of Simpson's diversity index across productive rearrangements. As stored in TCRdb, this immuneACCESS dataset retains in-frame rearrangements with V and J assigned. A fraction of the clones does not appear; measured against another copy, unresolved V genes explain less than half of the discrepancy, and the remainder lacks a known reason. V, J and clone size were drawn from that table, and D and trimming were deduced from the DNA. The sample table lists a few hundred thousand clones, 84% of them with a count of one. 6.8% of the sample comes from the top ten.

The origin of this receptor is a woman aged 40 to 50 who had recovered from COVID-19. Sequenced input: PBMCs or T cells enriched from blood (not recorded which). The chain couples TRBV6-1 to TRBJ1-2; the D segment could be TRBD1, given 6 matching bases. The nucleotide sequence reads as follows: TGTGCCAGCAGTGAAGCAGGGGGCTATGGCTACACCTTC. Its product reads: CASSEAGGYGYTF.